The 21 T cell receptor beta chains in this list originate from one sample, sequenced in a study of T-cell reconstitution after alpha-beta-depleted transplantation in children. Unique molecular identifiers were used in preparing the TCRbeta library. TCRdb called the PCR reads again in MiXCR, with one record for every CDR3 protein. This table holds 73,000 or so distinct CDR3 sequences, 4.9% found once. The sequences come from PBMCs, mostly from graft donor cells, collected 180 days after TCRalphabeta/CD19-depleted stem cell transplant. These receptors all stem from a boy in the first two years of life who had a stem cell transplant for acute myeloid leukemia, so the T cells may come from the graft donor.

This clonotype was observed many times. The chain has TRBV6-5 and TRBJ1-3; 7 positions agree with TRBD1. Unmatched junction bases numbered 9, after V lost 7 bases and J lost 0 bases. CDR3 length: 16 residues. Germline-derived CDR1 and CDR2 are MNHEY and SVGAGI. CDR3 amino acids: CASTWTGDGSGNTIYF. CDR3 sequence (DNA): TGTGCCAGCACCTGGACAGGAGATGGCTCTGGAAACACCATATATTTT.

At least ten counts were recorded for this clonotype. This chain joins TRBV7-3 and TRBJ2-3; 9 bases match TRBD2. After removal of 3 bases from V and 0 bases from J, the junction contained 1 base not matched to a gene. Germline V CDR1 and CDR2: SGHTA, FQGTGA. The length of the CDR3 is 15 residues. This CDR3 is CASSLRGGSTDTQYF. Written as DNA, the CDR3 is TGTGCCAGCAGCTTGCGGGGGGGGAGCACAGATACGCAGTATTTT.

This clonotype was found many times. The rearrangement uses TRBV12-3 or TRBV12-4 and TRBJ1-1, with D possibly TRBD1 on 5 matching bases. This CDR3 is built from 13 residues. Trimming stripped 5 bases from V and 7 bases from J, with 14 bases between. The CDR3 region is CASSPDSTGEAFF. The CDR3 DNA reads TGTGCCAGCAGTCCTGACAGTACAGGTGAAGCTTTCTTT.

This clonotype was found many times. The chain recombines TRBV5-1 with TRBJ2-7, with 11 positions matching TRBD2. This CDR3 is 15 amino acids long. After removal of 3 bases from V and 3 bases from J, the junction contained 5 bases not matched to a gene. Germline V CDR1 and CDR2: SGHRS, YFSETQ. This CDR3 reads CASSSTGTSGYEQYF. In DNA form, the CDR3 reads TGCGCCAGCAGCTCCACCGGGACTAGCGGCTACGAGCAGTACTTC. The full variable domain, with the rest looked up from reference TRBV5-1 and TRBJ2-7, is KAGVTQTPRYLIKTRGQQVTLSCSPISGHRSVSWYQQTPGQGLQFLFEYFSETQRNKGNFPGRFSGRQFSNSRSEMNVSTLELGDSALYLCASSSTGTSGYEQYFGPGTRLTVT.

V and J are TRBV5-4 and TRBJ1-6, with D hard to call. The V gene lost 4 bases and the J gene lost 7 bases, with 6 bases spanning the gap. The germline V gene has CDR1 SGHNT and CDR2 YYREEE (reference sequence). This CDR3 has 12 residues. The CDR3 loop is CASSTLNSPLHF. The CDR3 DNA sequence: TGTGCCAGCAGCACTTTAAATTCACCCCTCCACTTT.

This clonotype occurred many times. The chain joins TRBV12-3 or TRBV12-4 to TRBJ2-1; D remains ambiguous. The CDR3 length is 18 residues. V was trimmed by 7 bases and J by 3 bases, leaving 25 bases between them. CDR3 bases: TGTGCCAGCATTTTCACCCTCCTCGGGCAAGTCTACTACAATGAGCAGTTCTTC. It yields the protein CASIFTLLGQVYYNEQFF.

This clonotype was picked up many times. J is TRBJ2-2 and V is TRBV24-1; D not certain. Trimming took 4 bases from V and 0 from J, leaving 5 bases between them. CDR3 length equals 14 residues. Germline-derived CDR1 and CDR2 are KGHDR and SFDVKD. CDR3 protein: CATSETANTGELFF. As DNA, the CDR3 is TGTGCCACCAGTGAGACCGCGAACACCGGGGAGCTGTTTTTT.

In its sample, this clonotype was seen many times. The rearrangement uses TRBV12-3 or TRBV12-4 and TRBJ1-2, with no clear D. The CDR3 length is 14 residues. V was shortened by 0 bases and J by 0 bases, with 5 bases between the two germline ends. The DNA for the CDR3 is TGTGCCAGCAGTTTAGCGAGGACTAACTATGGCTACACCTTC. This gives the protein CASSLARTNYGYTF.

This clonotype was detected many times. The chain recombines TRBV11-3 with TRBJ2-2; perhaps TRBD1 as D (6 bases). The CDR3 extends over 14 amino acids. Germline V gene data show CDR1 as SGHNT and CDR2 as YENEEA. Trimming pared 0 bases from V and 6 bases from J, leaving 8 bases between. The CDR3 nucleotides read TGTGCCAGCAGCTTAGATGGGGGCCCCGGGGAGCTGTTTTTT. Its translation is CASSLDGGPGELFF.

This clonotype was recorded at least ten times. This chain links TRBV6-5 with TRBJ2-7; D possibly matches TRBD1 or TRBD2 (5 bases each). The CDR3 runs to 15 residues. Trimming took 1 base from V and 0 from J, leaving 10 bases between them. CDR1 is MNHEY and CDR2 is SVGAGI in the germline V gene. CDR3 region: CASSYYGDLSYEQYF. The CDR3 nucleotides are TGTGCCAGCAGTTACTACGGGGACCTCTCCTACGAGCAGTACTTC.

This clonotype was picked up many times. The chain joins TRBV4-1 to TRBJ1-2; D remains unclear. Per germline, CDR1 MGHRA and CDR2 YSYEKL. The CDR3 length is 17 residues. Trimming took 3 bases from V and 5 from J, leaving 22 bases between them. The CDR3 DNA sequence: TGCGCCAGCAGCCATTATTTTTCGGGCCTCACCCAGTATGGCTACACCTTC. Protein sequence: CASSHYFSGLTQYGYTF.

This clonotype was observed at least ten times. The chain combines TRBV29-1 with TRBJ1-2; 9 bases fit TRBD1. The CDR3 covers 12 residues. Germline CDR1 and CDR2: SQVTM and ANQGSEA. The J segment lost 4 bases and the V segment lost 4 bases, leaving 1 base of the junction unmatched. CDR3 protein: CSVADRGYGYTF. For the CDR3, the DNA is TGCAGCGTTGCGGACAGGGGCTATGGCTACACCTTC. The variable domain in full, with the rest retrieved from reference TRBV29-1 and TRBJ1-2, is SAVISQKPSRDICQRGTSLTIQCQVDSQVTMMFWYRQQPGQSLTLIATANQGSEATYESGFVIDKFPISRPNLTFSTLTVSNMSPEDSSIYLCSVADRGYGYTFGSGTRLTVV.

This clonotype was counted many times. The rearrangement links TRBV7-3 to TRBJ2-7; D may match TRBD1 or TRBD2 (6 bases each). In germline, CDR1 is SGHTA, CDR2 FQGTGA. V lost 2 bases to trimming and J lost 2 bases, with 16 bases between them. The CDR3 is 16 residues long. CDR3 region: CASSLQAGGPTYEQYF. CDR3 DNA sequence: TGTGCCAGCAGCTTACAGGCTGGGGGGCCGACCTACGAGCAGTACTTC. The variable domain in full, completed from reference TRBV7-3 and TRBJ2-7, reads GAGVSQTPSNKVTEKGKYVELRCDPISGHTALYWYRQSLGQGPEFLIYFQGTGAADDSGLPNDRFFAVRPEGSVSTLKIQRTERGDSAVYLCASSLQAGGPTYEQYFGPGTRLTVT.

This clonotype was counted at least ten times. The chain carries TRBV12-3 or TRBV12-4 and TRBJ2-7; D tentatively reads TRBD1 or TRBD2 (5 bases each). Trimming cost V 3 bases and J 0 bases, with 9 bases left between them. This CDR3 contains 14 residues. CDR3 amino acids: CASSFPGGSYEQYF. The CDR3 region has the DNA TGTGCCAGCAGTTTCCCTGGGGGCTCCTACGAGCAGTACTTC.

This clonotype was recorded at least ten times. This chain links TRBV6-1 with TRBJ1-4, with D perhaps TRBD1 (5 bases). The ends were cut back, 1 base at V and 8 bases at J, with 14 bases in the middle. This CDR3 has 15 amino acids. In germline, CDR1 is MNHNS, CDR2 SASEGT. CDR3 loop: CASSEGGANGEKLFF. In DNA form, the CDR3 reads TGTGCCAGCAGTGAAGGCGGGGCCAATGGGGAAAAACTGTTTTTT.

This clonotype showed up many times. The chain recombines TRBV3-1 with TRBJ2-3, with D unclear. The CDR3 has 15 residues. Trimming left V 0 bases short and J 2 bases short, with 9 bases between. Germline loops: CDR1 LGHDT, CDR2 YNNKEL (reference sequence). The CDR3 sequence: CASSQEKRTTDTQYF. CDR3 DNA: TGTGCCAGCAGCCAAGAGAAACGGACCACAGATACGCAGTATTTT.

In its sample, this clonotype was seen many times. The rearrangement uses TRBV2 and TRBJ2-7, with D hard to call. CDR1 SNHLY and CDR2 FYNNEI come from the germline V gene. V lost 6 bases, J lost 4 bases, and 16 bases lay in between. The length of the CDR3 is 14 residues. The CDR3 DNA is TGTGCCAGCAGGATTGGGTACATATCATACGAGCAGTACGTC. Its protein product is CASRIGYISYEQYV.

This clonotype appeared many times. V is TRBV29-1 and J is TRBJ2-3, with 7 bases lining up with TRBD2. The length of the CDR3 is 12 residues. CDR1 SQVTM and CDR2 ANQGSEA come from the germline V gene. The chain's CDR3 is CSLEGGTDTQYF. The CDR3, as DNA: TGCAGTTTGGAGGGAGGGACAGATACGCAGTATTTT.

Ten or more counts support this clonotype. In DNA, the CDR3 is TGCGCCAGCAGCACAGGGGGAGATACGCAGTATTTT. Its translation: CASSTGGDTQYF. This chain connects TRBV5-1 to TRBJ2-3; TRBD1 aligns across 8 bases. V shed 4 bases, J shed 5 bases, and the junction held 0 bases outside the gene matches. This CDR3 region has 12 residues. Germline lookup yields CDR1 SGHRS and CDR2 YFSETQ.

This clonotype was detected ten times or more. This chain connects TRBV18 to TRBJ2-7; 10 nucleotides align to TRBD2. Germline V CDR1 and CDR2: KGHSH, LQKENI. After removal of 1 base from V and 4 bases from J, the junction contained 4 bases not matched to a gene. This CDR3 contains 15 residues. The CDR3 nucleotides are TGTGCCAGCTCACCACAGTTAGCGGGGGGATACGAGCAGTACTTC. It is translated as CASSPQLAGGYEQYF.

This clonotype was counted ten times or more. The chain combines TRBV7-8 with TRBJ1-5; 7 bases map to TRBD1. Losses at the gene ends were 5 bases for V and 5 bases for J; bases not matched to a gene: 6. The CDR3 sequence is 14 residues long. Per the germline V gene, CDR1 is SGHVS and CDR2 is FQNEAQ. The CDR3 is CASSPAQGDQPQHF. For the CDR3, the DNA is TGTGCCAGCAGCCCTGCCCAGGGGGATCAGCCCCAGCATTTT. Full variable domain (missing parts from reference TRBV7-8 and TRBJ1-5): GAGVSQSPRYKVAKRGQDVALRCDPISGHVSLFWYQQALGQGPEFLTYFQNEAQLDKSGLPSDRFFAERPEGSVSTLKIQRTQQEDSAVYLCASSPAQGDQPQHFGDGTRLSIL.